The entry below describes one TCR beta chain. The target antigen is unknown. This record comes from a study of cytomegalovirus exposure and HLA in healthy donors. Study summary: Within an early data release were tens of millions of unique TCRs drawn from HLA-typed donors. Findings and caveats of the study: As a later analysis revealed, most CMV-associated TCR beta chains appeared HLA-restricted. Relative to the approximately 630-donor mean, N-insertions were reportedly fewer in an Asian-associated ancestry cluster in a later analysis. Donors were assumed by presence/absence analyses to have roughly uniform sequencing depth.

The CDR3 has 14 residues. Looked up from germline, CDR1 is SGHRS and CDR2 is YFSETQ. V was clipped by 7 bases and J by 3 bases; unmatched bases: 10. 60 Vbeta and 13 Jbeta primers were used in PCR. The protocol was immunoSEQ multiplex PCR, while the TCRdb copy is restricted to in-frame clones and leaves out a portion. The table has 95,000 to 120,000 clones, roughly 71% seen once. The TCR comes from a man between 18 and 35 years old in good health and CMV-seropositive. The chain employs TRBV5-1 and TRBJ2-7; 7 bases line up with TRBD2. The specimen sequenced was PBMCs. CDR3 amino acids: CASRTSDSSYEQYF. In nucleotides, the CDR3 is TGCGCCAGCCGAACTAGCGATTCCAGCTACGAGCAGTACTTC.